Included here is one T cell receptor (beta chain) sequence, with context. TCRdb keeps only in-frame clones here, not all; method: immunoSEQ multiplex PCR. The data hold approximately 500,000 clones, with about 89% observed a single time. These data come from a study of blood T cell repertoires in COVID-19. Overall study: PBMCs, B-cell-depleted T cells, or T cells provided the cDNA or gDNA that made up the material.

The CDR3 contains 12 residues. V was pared by 10 bases and J by 7 bases, with 11 bases between. Specimen: peripheral blood. The chain links TRBV12-3 or TRBV12-4 to TRBJ1-6; D is unclear. The sequence derives from a woman in her forties or fifties with COVID-19, enrolled during active disease. Here the CDR3 DNA reads TGTGCCACCCGGGATACGAATTCACCCCTCCACTTT. Amino acids: CATRDTNSPLHF.